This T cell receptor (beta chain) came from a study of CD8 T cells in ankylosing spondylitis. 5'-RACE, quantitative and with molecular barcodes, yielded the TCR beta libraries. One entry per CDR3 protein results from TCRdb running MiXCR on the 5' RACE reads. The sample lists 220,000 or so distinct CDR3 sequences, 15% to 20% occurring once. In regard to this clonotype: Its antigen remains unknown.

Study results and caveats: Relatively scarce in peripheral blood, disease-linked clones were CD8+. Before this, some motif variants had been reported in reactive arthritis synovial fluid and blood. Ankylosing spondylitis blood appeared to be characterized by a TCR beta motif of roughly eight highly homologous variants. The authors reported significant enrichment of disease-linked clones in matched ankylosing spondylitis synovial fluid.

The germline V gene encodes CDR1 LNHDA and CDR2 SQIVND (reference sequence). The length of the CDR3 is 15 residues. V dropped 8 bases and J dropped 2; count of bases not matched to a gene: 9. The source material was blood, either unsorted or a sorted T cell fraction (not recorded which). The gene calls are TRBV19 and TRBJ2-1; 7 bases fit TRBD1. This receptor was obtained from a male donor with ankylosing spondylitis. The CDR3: CASEPTGTAYNEQFF. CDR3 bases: TGTGCCAGTGAGCCGACCGGGACAGCCTACAATGAGCAGTTCTTC. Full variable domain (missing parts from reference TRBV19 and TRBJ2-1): DGGITQSPKYLFRKEGQNVTLSCEQNLNHDAMYWYRQDPGQGLRLIYYSQIVNDFQKGDIAEGYSVSREKKESFPLTVTSAQKNPTAFYLCASEPTGTAYNEQFFGPGTRLTVL.